Presented here are 29 T cell receptor beta chains from one specimen sequenced in a study of technical replicates of blood from a few donors. Libraries were prepared by immunoSEQ multiplex PCR; TCRdb keeps only in-frame clonotypes and omits some of them. The sample includes about 70,000 clones, approximately 96% of them seen just once. Sequencing was done on a sample of T cells isolated from PBMCs. The receptors here all came from a human donor in good health.

The CDR3 coding sequence is TGTGCCAGCACCTCTTTTCTAGGTCAATCCTACAATGAGCAGTTCTTC. This encodes CASTSFLGQSYNEQFF. The chain recombines TRBV28 with TRBJ2-1; D is unclear. CDR1 MDHEN and CDR2 SYDVKM come from the germline V gene. V shed 7 bases and J shed 1 base, with 17 bases lying between them. This CDR3 has 16 amino acids.

The rearrangement uses TRBV2 and TRBJ1-5; 8 positions match TRBD1. The length of the CDR3 is 17 residues. J was trimmed by 2 bases and V by 3 bases; bases with no gene match: 9. Germline assignment: CDR1 SNHLY and CDR2 FYNNEI. The CDR3 DNA reads TGTGCCAGCAGTGATAGACGACAGGGGTTTGGCAATCAGCCCCAGCATTTT. The encoded protein is CASSDRRQGFGNQPQHF. Based on the CDR3 plus reference TRBV2 and TRBJ1-5, the full variable domain is EPEVTQTPSHQVTQMGQEVILRCVPISNHLYFYWYRQILGQKVEFLVSFYNNEISEKSEIFDDQFSVERPDGSNFTLKIRSTKLEDSAMYFCASSDRRQGFGNQPQHFGDGTRLSIL.

The chain recombines TRBV7-2 with TRBJ2-3; 7 positions match TRBD2. The ends lost 6 bases at V and 5 bases at J; junction bases unmatched: 11. CDR3 length equals 15 residues. Germline CDR1 is SGHTA and CDR2 is FQGNSA. CDR3 in DNA: TGTGCCAGCAGATTCCTTGGACTAGGCTTAGATACGCAGTATTTT. Translation: CASRFLGLGLDTQYF. Filled out from reference TRBV7-2 and TRBJ2-3, the complete variable domain reads GAGVSQSPSNKVTEKGKDVELRCDPISGHTALYWYRQSLGQGLEFLIYFQGNSAPDKSGLPSDRFSAERTGGSVSTLTIQRTQQEDSAVYLCASRFLGLGLDTQYFGPGTRLTVL.

The chain has TRBV28 and TRBJ2-7; perhaps TRBD1 as D (6 bases). Germline-derived CDR1 and CDR2 are MDHEN and SYDVKM. The V end lost 4 bases, the J end lost 0 bases, and 19 bases lay between the germline ends. The CDR3 sequence is 17 residues long. CDR3 DNA: TGTGCCAGCAGTTCTCTTCCAGGACAGAGTATCTCCTACGAGCAGTACTTC. It yields the protein CASSSLPGQSISYEQYF.

This chain's CDR3 is CSVVGRMDSYEQYF. CDR3 DNA sequence: TGCAGCGTTGTGGGGCGGATGGACTCCTACGAGCAGTACTTC. This rearrangement joins TRBV29-1 to TRBJ2-7, with D perhaps matching TRBD1 (5 bases). Germline values: CDR1 SQVTM, CDR2 ANQGSEA. CDR3 size: 14 residues. Trimming pared 4 bases from V and 0 bases from J, leaving 13 bases between.

The chain uses TRBV6-1 and TRBJ1-2; tentatively, D is TRBD1 (5 bases). V lost 6 bases to trimming and J lost 5 bases, with 19 bases between them. CDR3 size: 15 residues. The germline V gene encodes CDR1 MNHNS and CDR2 SASEGT. In DNA, the CDR3 is TGTGCCAGCAGGATGGCCGGGGGGACGGTTTATGGCTACACCTTC. This codes for CASRMAGGTVYGYTF.

This chain joins TRBV5-1 and TRBJ2-5; a weak D match, TRBD1 (6 bases). The CDR3 loop spans 15 amino acids. The germline V gene has CDR1 SGHRS and CDR2 YFSETQ. The V end lost 4 bases, the J end lost 2 bases, and 15 bases lay between the germline ends. Here the CDR3 DNA reads TGCGCCAGCAGCCGAATGCTTGGACAGCAAGAGACCCAGTACTTC. Amino acids: CASSRMLGQQETQYF.

V usage is TRBV6-6 and J usage is TRBJ1-5; D is unresolved. The germline V and J ends were trimmed by 6 bases and 8 bases, with 11 bases remaining between them. The CDR3 has 12 residues. Germline assignment: CDR1 MNHNY and CDR2 SVGAGI (reference sequence). DNA of the CDR3: TGTGCCAGCAGCCCATATCTAGAGCCCCAGCATTTT. Protein: CASSPYLEPQHF.

This chain joins TRBV29-1 and TRBJ2-3, with 9 bases lining up with TRBD1. The ends lost 4 bases at V and 3 bases at J; junction bases unmatched: 2. This CDR3 has 13 amino acids. Germline CDR1 and CDR2: SQVTM and ANQGSEA. CDR3 DNA sequence: TGCAGCGTTGGGGACAGGGAGACAGATACGCAGTATTTT. Protein sequence: CSVGDRETDTQYF.

This clone appeared once. DNA of the CDR3: TGCAGCGTTGACGTAGGGAGCGGTCAGCCCCAGCATTTT. It encodes CSVDVGSGQPQHF. The gene calls are TRBV29-1 and TRBJ1-5; no clear D. V was clipped by 3 bases and J by 6 bases, with 12 bases between them. CDR1 and CDR2 from the germline V gene are SQVTM and ANQGSEA. The CDR3 spans 13 residues.

This sequence joins TRBV5-1 and TRBJ2-7; TRBD2 is a possible D gene (6 bases). The germline gives CDR1 SGHRS, CDR2 YFSETQ. Trimming shortened V by 3 bases and J by 5 bases, and 15 bases separated the two germline ends. This CDR3 region has 14 residues. The CDR3 coding sequence is TGCGCCAGCAGCTGGTACGGGAGCCCCGACGAGCAGTACTTC. It translates to CASSWYGSPDEQYF.

This rearrangement joins TRBV19 to TRBJ1-1; D might be TRBD1 (5 bases). V lost 7 bases, J lost 5 bases, and 11 bases lay in between. CDR3 length: 12 amino acids. From germline, CDR1 is LNHDA and CDR2 SQIVND (reference sequence). CDR3 amino acids: CASTLDTTEAFF. The CDR3 nucleotides read TGTGCCAGTACCCTGGACACTACTGAAGCTTTCTTT.

The chain couples TRBV4-1 to TRBJ2-7, with TRBD1 matching over 8 bases. Germline CDR1 reads MGHRA; CDR2 reads YSYEKL. V shed 6 bases and J 2 bases; nucleotides not matched to a gene: 3. This CDR3 has 13 amino acids. The CDR3 region is CASRGTGTYEQYF. The DNA for the CDR3 is TGCGCCAGCAGGGGGACAGGCACCTACGAGCAGTACTTC.

V gene TRBV4-1 combines with J gene TRBJ2-6, with D possibly being TRBD1 (6 bases). The germline CDR1 and CDR2 sequences are MGHRA and YSYEKL. With 6 bases removed from V and 1 base from J, the gap between germline ends came to 16 bases. This CDR3 comprises 17 residues. The CDR3 reads CASRHRIGQSGANVLTF. The CDR3 nucleotides are TGCGCCAGCAGGCACAGAATCGGACAGTCTGGGGCCAACGTCCTGACTTTC.

The gene calls are TRBV5-1 and TRBJ1-4; TRBD1 matches 10 bases. Germline V gives CDR1 SGHRS, CDR2 YFSETQ. The CDR3 runs to 15 residues. The ends lost 3 bases at V and 8 bases at J; junction bases unmatched: 7. CDR3: CASSYTGTGEEKLFF. In nucleotides, the CDR3 is TGCGCCAGCAGCTATACCGGGACAGGGGAGGAAAAACTGTTTTTT. Supplemented by reference TRBV5-1 and TRBJ1-4, the full variable domain reads KAGVTQTPRYLIKTRGQQVTLSCSPISGHRSVSWYQQTPGQGLQFLFEYFSETQRNKGNFPGRFSGRQFSNSRSEMNVSTLELGDSALYLCASSYTGTGEEKLFFGSGTQLSVL.

This chain connects TRBV5-1 to TRBJ2-7; maybe TRBD1 (6 bases). The germline CDR1 and CDR2 sequences are SGHRS and YFSETQ. Trimming shortened V by 9 bases and J by 4 bases, and 11 bases separated the two germline ends. The CDR3 loop spans 11 amino acids. In nucleotides, the CDR3 is TGCGCCACCAAGGGGGAATACGAGCAGTACTTC. It yields the protein CATKGEYEQYF.

The chain is built from TRBV6-5 and TRBJ2-7; possibly TRBD2 for D (5 bases). This CDR3 region has 13 residues. The germline gives CDR1 MNHEY, CDR2 SVGAGI. Trimming left V 0 bases short and J 5 bases short, with 8 bases between. DNA of the CDR3: TGTGCCAGCAGTTACTCGTCCGGGAACGAGCAGTACTTC. It encodes CASSYSSGNEQYF.

This chain uses TRBV21-1 with TRBJ1-4; the D call of TRBD1 is as the table states it, not checked on the DNA. TRBV21-1 is assigned pseudogene status. The CDR3 loop spans 14 amino acids. This CDR3 is CASSKGQGVEKLFF. As DNA, the CDR3 is TGTGCCAGCAGCAAGGGACAGGGCGTTGAAAAACTGTTTTTT.

The V call is TRBV9, the J call TRBJ2-2; 12 bases are a match to TRBD2. CDR1 SGDLS and CDR2 YYNGEE come from the germline V gene. The CDR3 runs to 15 residues. V was clipped by 3 bases and J by 5 bases; unmatched bases: 2. The CDR3 protein is CASSASGGGTGELFF. CDR3 coding DNA: TGTGCCAGCAGCGCTAGCGGGGGGGGTACCGGGGAGCTGTTTTTT.

This clone was seen just once. V is TRBV11-2 and J is TRBJ1-5; D is ambiguous. V was cut by 1 base and J by 6 bases, with 7 bases left in between. Germline CDR1 SGHAT, CDR2 FQNNGV. The CDR3 covers 13 residues. The CDR3 is CASSLAPSQPQHF. The DNA of the CDR3 is TGTGCCAGCAGCTTAGCTCCGAGTCAGCCCCAGCATTTT.

The J gene is TRBJ1-1, the V gene TRBV5-1, with D possibly matching TRBD1 (5 bases). The CDR3 runs to 17 residues. The germline CDR1 and CDR2 sequences are SGHRS and YFSETQ. V shed 4 bases and J shed 5 bases, with 24 bases lying between them. The CDR3, as DNA: TGCGCCAGCAGCCCTTCCCTATTTGCGGGGGAAAGGACTGAAGCTTTCTTT. It yields the protein CASSPSLFAGERTEAFF. The whole variable domain, filled in from reference TRBV5-1 and TRBJ1-1, reads KAGVTQTPRYLIKTRGQQVTLSCSPISGHRSVSWYQQTPGQGLQFLFEYFSETQRNKGNFPGRFSGRQFSNSRSEMNVSTLELGDSALYLCASSPSLFAGERTEAFFGQGTRLTVV.

The V gene is TRBV6-1, the J gene TRBJ2-2; 9 nucleotides line up with TRBD1. The CDR3 consists of 18 residues. CDR1 is MNHNS and CDR2 is SASEGT in the germline V gene. After removal of 1 base from V and 7 bases from J, the junction contained 13 bases not matched to a gene. The CDR3 spells CASSEGPGTGKINGELFF. The DNA for the CDR3 is TGTGCCAGCAGTGAAGGCCCCGGGACAGGGAAAATAAACGGGGAGCTGTTTTTT.

The chain employs TRBV5-1 and TRBJ1-1; unclear D gene. This CDR3 is 15 amino acids long. The germline V gene encodes CDR1 SGHRS and CDR2 YFSETQ. V lost 4 bases and J 4 bases, leaving 17 bases between the germline ends. Written as DNA, the CDR3 is TGCGCCAGCAGCCCTTCCCCACAGATACCCACTGAAGCTTTCTTT. Protein product: CASSPSPQIPTEAFF.

The V gene is TRBV6-5, the J gene TRBJ1-5; a possible D gene is TRBD1 (6 bases). The CDR3 has 14 residues. Trimming left V 0 bases short and J 6 bases short, with 9 bases between. In germline, CDR1 is MNHEY, CDR2 SVGAGI. DNA for the CDR3: TGTGCCAGCAGTTACTCGGGGGCGACTCAGCCCCAGCATTTT. Its protein is CASSYSGATQPQHF.

This chain links TRBV29-1 with TRBJ2-3; 10 bases align to TRBD1. V dropped 2 bases and J dropped 4; count of bases not matched to a gene: 6. The germline gives CDR1 SQVTM, CDR2 ANQGSEA. This CDR3 spans 15 amino acids. CDR3 sequence (DNA): TGCAGCGTTGAAAGGGGGGACAGGGGACCAGATACGCAGTATTTT. Translating gives CSVERGDRGPDTQYF.

CDR3 in DNA: TGTGCCATCAGTGAACCACAGTTGGGCACTGAAGCTTTCTTT. It specifies CAISEPQLGTEAFF. V and J are TRBV10-3 and TRBJ1-1; no definite D call. The ends were cut back, 3 bases at V and 4 bases at J, with 12 bases in the middle. The CDR3 contains 14 residues. Germline CDR1 ENHRY, CDR2 SYGVKD.

This chain joins TRBV11-1 and TRBJ2-7; 10 positions agree with TRBD2. Trimming at V came to 6 bases and at J to 3 bases, leaving 5 bases not matched to a gene. CDR1 is SGHAT, CDR2 FQDESV, per germline (reference sequence). The CDR3 runs 14 residues. This CDR3 is CASSSSGRLYEQYF. The CDR3 DNA reads as TGTGCCAGCAGTTCTAGCGGGAGACTCTACGAGCAGTACTTC. Based on the CDR3 plus reference TRBV11-1 and TRBJ2-7, the full variable domain is EAEVAQSPRYKITEKSQAVAFWCDPISGHATLYWYRQILGQGPELLVQFQDESVVDDSQLPKDRFSAERLKGVDSTLKIQPAELGDSAMYLCASSSSGRLYEQYFGPGTRLTVT.

This sequence joins TRBV28 and TRBJ1-2, with 7 nucleotides matching TRBD1. V lost 3 bases and J lost 13; bases outside the gene matches: 8. CDR3 length: 12 amino acids. The germline V gene has CDR1 MDHEN and CDR2 SYDVKM. CDR3 sequence (DNA): TGTGCCAGCAGTTTTGACAGGGCCGAGTGCACCTTC. Residues: CASSFDRAECTF.

The CDR3: CAISESTGISTGELFF. Written as DNA, the CDR3 is TGTGCCATCAGTGAGTCAACAGGGATCAGCACCGGGGAGCTGTTTTTT. The chain uses TRBV10-3 and TRBJ2-2, with D possibly being TRBD1 (6 bases). Germline CDR1 and CDR2: ENHRY and SYGVKD. V was shortened by 0 bases and J by 4 bases, with 12 bases between the two germline ends. The CDR3 sequence is 16 residues long.